A single sample is the source of the 26 T cell receptor beta chains below, sequenced in a study of blood T cell repertoires in COVID-19. Data came from immunoSEQ multiplex PCR; TCRdb stores just in-frame clones and leaves some out. The sample lists some 200,000 clones, almost 85% occurring once. Sequenced material: peripheral blood. These receptors all come from a woman aged 35 to 49 with acute or convalescent COVID-19.

The rearrangement uses TRBV6-2 or TRBV6-3 and TRBJ2-7; weak D call: TRBD1 (6 bases). V lost 6 bases, J lost 7 bases, and 13 bases lay in between. Germline V gives CDR1 MNHEY, CDR2 SVGEGT. This CDR3 has 12 amino acids. CDR3 nucleotide sequence: TGTGCCAGCAGCCTCACAGGGTTGGAGCAGTACTTC. This sequence encodes CASSLTGLEQYF.

This clone appeared once. V and J are TRBV20-1 and TRBJ2-5; 7 bases fit TRBD2. J gave up 5 bases and V 3 bases, and 9 bases lay outside the gene matches. In germline, CDR1 is DFQATT, CDR2 SNEGSKA (reference sequence). The CDR3 length is 14 residues. In DNA, the CDR3 is TGCAGTGCTAGTAAAGCGGGAAAGGCCGAGACCCAGTACTTC. It specifies CSASKAGKAETQYF.

The chain couples TRBV7-6 to TRBJ1-6; tentatively, D is TRBD1 (5 bases). Germline V gene data show CDR1 as SGHVS and CDR2 as FNYEAQ. V lost 5 bases and J lost 10, with 24 bases in between. This CDR3 region has 17 residues. The CDR3 sequence is CASSPRVSAGSASPLHF. The CDR3 region has the DNA TGTGCCAGCAGCCCCCGGGTGTCTGCAGGGTCGGCCTCACCCCTCCACTTT.

This rearrangement joins TRBV27 to TRBJ2-2, with 8 nucleotides matching TRBD1. The CDR3 sequence is 18 residues long. V was pared by 0 bases and J by 1 base, with 7 bases of the junction left unmatched. Per the germline V gene, CDR1 is MNHEY and CDR2 is SMNVEV (reference sequence). CDR3: CASSLSPGTGMNTGELFF. Written as DNA, the CDR3 is TGTGCCAGCAGTTTATCTCCCGGGACAGGAATGAACACCGGGGAGCTGTTTTTT.

Concerning this clone itself: Other DNA sequences in the sample encode the same CDR3. The chain joins TRBV6-5 to TRBJ1-5; 8 bases are shared with TRBD1. This CDR3 has 12 residues. V dropped 8 bases and J dropped 4; count of bases not matched to a gene: 1. CDR1 is MNHEY and CDR2 is SVGAGI in the germline V gene. The CDR3 DNA is TGTGCCAGCCGGACAGGGAATCAGCCCCAGCATTTT. Translated, it gives CASRTGNQPQHF.

This clone was seen more than once but under ten times. V usage is TRBV2 and J usage is TRBJ1-2; tentatively, D is TRBD1 (6 bases). Between the trimmed V and J ends, which lost 3 bases and 0 bases, there was a span of 14 bases. The CDR3 spans 16 residues. Looked up from germline, CDR1 is SNHLY and CDR2 is FYNNEI. CDR3 sequence (DNA): TGTGCCAGCAGTGATGGGGGAGGGGGGCCTAACTATGGCTACACCTTC. It is translated as CASSDGGGGPNYGYTF.

The CDR3 DNA sequence: TGTGCCAGCAGCTCCCGGACAGGAATGAACACTGAAGCTTTCTTT. It codes for CASSSRTGMNTEAFF. The chain employs TRBV7-9 and TRBJ1-1; 7 bases align to TRBD1. The V segment lost 4 bases and the J segment 0 bases; nucleotides outside the gene matches: 5. The CDR3 loop spans 15 amino acids. CDR1 SEHNR and CDR2 FQNEAQ come from the germline V gene (reference sequence).

V and J are TRBV23-1 and TRBJ2-3, with 8 bases aligning to TRBD2. TRBV23-1 is classed as an ORF, of uncertain function. J gave up 2 bases and V 1 base, and 8 bases lay outside the gene matches. The CDR3 has 17 amino acids. Written as DNA, the CDR3 is TGCGCCAGCAGTCAATTGGAACTAGCGGTTTACACAGATACGCAGTATTTT. Protein: CASSQLELAVYTDTQYF.

The gene calls are TRBV12-3 or TRBV12-4 and TRBJ2-1; D is possibly TRBD2 (6 bases). V was clipped by 7 bases and J by 1 base, with 8 bases between them. This CDR3 is built from 13 residues. CDR3 residues: CASTRESYNEQFF. The CDR3 DNA reads TGTGCCAGCACTCGGGAGTCCTACAATGAGCAGTTCTTC.

The sample holds a few counts of this clone. V and J are TRBV5-1 and TRBJ1-1; D possibly corresponds to TRBD1 (5 bases). The V end lost 3 bases, the J end lost 5 bases, and 14 bases lay between the germline ends. Germline CDR1 and CDR2: SGHRS and YFSETQ. The length of the CDR3 is 14 residues. The CDR3 sequence is CASSSRVGATEAFF. The CDR3 DNA sequence: TGCGCCAGCAGCTCCAGGGTAGGAGCGACTGAAGCTTTCTTT.

The chain employs TRBV3-1 (or the pseudogene TRBV3-2) and TRBJ2-7, with no clear D. Germline V gives CDR1 LGHDT, CDR2 YNNKEL (reference sequence). This CDR3 has 14 residues. V lost 1 base, J lost 5 bases, and 12 bases lay in between. This CDR3 reads CASSQVGSLNEQYF. CDR3 nucleotides: TGTGCCAGCAGCCAAGTGGGCAGTTTGAACGAGCAGTACTTC.

This clone was seen at least ten times. The J gene is TRBJ2-7, the V gene TRBV2; perhaps TRBD2 as D (5 bases). The CDR3 has 15 amino acids. In germline, CDR1 is SNHLY, CDR2 FYNNEI. Trimming stripped 2 bases from V and 2 bases from J, with 13 bases between. The CDR3 sequence is CASSERVTRTYEQYF. In DNA, the CDR3 is TGTGCCAGCAGTGAACGAGTCACTAGGACCTACGAGCAGTACTTC.

The J gene is TRBJ2-1, the V gene TRBV24-1; TRBD2 might be the D (6 bases). Germline CDR1 reads KGHDR; CDR2 reads SFDVKD. The V gene lost 5 bases and the J gene lost 4 bases, with 14 bases spanning the gap. There are 15 residues in the CDR3. CDR3 nucleotide sequence: TGTGCCACCAGTGGCCGGGACTCGCCATACAATGAGCAGTTCTTC. This encodes CATSGRDSPYNEQFF.

The chain carries TRBV6-2 or TRBV6-3 and TRBJ2-7; 14 bases align to TRBD2. The CDR3 extends over 14 amino acids. The trim removed 5 bases at V and 6 bases at J, leaving 3 bases unmatched. The germline V gene has CDR1 MNHEY and CDR2 SVGEGT. The CDR3 nucleotides are TGTGCCAGCAGTCCCGGGACTAGCGGGAGCGAGCAGTACTTC. It encodes CASSPGTSGSEQYF.

This clone was detected once. This CDR3 reads CASSMNQGGTEAFF. The DNA for the CDR3 is TGTGCCAGTAGTATGAACCAGGGAGGGACTGAAGCTTTCTTT. V and J are TRBV19 and TRBJ1-1; D is perhaps TRBD1 (5 bases). With 3 bases removed from V and 5 bases from J, the gap between germline ends came to 13 bases. The CDR3 is 14 amino acids. Germline-derived CDR1 and CDR2 are LNHDA and SQIVND (reference sequence).

This clone was seen a handful of times. Within the sample, other DNA sequences also encode this same CDR3. This chain links TRBV6-2 or TRBV6-3 with TRBJ2-7; tentative D call: TRBD2 (5 bases). Germline CDR1 and CDR2: MNHEY and SVGEGT. V lost 0 bases and J 2 bases, leaving 5 bases between the germline ends. CDR3 length: 13 residues. This chain's CDR3 is CASSYSRAYEQYF. The CDR3 bases are TGTGCCAGCAGTTACTCGAGGGCCTACGAGCAGTACTTC.

The chain has TRBV7-6 and TRBJ2-3; tentative D call: TRBD2 (5 bases). The CDR3 has 13 residues. V lost 2 bases, J lost 5 bases, and 8 bases lay in between. The V gene's germline CDR1 is SGHVS and CDR2 FNYEAQ. CDR3 bases: TGTGCCAGCAGCTTAACTAGTGTAGATACGCAGTATTTT. It yields the protein CASSLTSVDTQYF.

There are a few counts of this clone. The CDR3 loop is CATSRGDREADTQYF. The CDR3 coding sequence is TGTGCCACCAGCAGAGGAGACAGGGAGGCAGATACGCAGTATTTT. The chain uses TRBV15 and TRBJ2-3; possible D gene TRBD1, 7 bases. The CDR3 covers 15 residues. The germline V gene encodes CDR1 LNHNV and CDR2 YYDKDF (reference sequence). Trimming pared 1 base from V and 4 bases from J, leaving 12 bases between.

This clone was seen only a few times. V is TRBV11-3 and J is TRBJ2-7; TRBD1 matches at 8 bases. The CDR3 sequence is 12 residues long. With 2 bases clipped from V and 6 bases from J, the junction kept 0 bases outside the gene matches. The germline V gene encodes CDR1 SGHNT and CDR2 YENEEA. CDR3 nucleotides: TGTGCCAGCAGCTTAACAGGGGGCGAGCAGTACTTC. This sequence encodes CASSLTGGEQYF. Together with reference TRBV11-3 and TRBJ2-7, the CDR3 gives the full variable domain: EAGVVQSPRYKIIEKKQPVAFWCNPISGHNTLYWYLQNLGQGPELLIRYENEEAVDDSQLPKDRFSAERLKGVDSTLKIQPAELGDSAVYLCASSLTGGEQYFGPGTRLTVT.

This clone occurred once. CDR3 DNA: TGTGCCAGCAGCTTATACAGGACTAATGAAAAACTGTTTTTT. Protein sequence: CASSLYRTNEKLFF. The V gene is TRBV7-9, the J gene TRBJ1-4; TRBD1 might be the D (5 bases). The V gene's germline CDR1 is SEHNR and CDR2 FQNEAQ (reference sequence). The CDR3 extends over 14 amino acids. With 2 bases removed from V and 2 bases from J, the gap between germline ends came to 6 bases.

J is TRBJ2-3 and V is TRBV7-9; 10 bases agree with TRBD2. Germline loops: CDR1 SEHNR, CDR2 FQNEAQ (reference sequence). This CDR3 contains 18 residues. Losses at the gene ends were 8 bases for V and 6 bases for J; bases not matched to a gene: 20. Here the CDR3 reads CASPSGPLAGAVLDTQYF. The CDR3 DNA sequence: TGTGCCAGCCCCTCGGGCCCCCTAGCGGGGGCGGTTTTGGATACGCAGTATTTT.

This clone was observed a few times. The CDR3 coding sequence is TGTGCCAGCAGTGCTCCCCGACTAGCGAGTTACACCGGGGAGCTGTTTTTT. Its protein product is CASSAPRLASYTGELFF. The rearrangement joins TRBV2 to TRBJ2-2; 8 positions match TRBD2. The CDR3 spans 17 residues. Germline V gene sequence: CDR1 SNHLY, CDR2 FYNNEI. The J segment lost 3 bases and the V segment lost 4 bases, leaving 10 bases of the junction unmatched.

The genes are TRBV3-1 (or the pseudogene TRBV3-2) and TRBJ2-3; 7 bases agree with TRBD2. The V gene's germline CDR1 is LGHDT and CDR2 YNNKEL (reference sequence). The J segment lost 5 bases and the V segment lost 3 bases, leaving 8 bases of the junction unmatched. This CDR3 has 15 amino acids. The CDR3, as DNA: TGTGCCAGCAGCCATGGTGCGGGGGTCAGAGATACGCAGTATTTT. Amino acids: CASSHGAGVRDTQYF.

The rearrangement joins TRBV14 to TRBJ2-5; perhaps TRBD2 as D (6 bases). Germline V CDR1 and CDR2: SGHDN, FVKESK. CDR3 length: 18 residues. V dropped 2 bases and J dropped 5 bases, with 24 bases sitting between them. The CDR3 region has the DNA TGTGCCAGCAGCCAACTCGGGCTAGCGCCCCTCCGTCGGGAGACCCAGTACTTC. Protein: CASSQLGLAPLRRETQYF.

A few counts support this clone. J is TRBJ2-7 and V is TRBV4-2; D possibly corresponds to TRBD1 (5 bases). This CDR3 comprises 12 residues. CDR1 is LGHNA, CDR2 YNFKEQ, per germline. V lost 0 bases and J 9 bases, leaving 9 bases between the germline ends. CDR3 coding DNA: TGTGCCAGCAGCCAAGATGAAGGGGCGCAGTACTTC. This gives the protein CASSQDEGAQYF.

This chain connects TRBV6-5 to TRBJ2-1; 7 nucleotides agree with TRBD2. Looked up from germline, CDR1 is MNHEY and CDR2 is SVGAGI. With 4 bases clipped from V and 10 bases from J, the junction kept 7 bases outside the gene matches. The CDR3 loop spans 13 amino acids. The DNA of the CDR3 is TGTGCCAGCAGTTGGATGCGGGAGACGGAGCAGTTCTTC. Translated: CASSWMRETEQFF.